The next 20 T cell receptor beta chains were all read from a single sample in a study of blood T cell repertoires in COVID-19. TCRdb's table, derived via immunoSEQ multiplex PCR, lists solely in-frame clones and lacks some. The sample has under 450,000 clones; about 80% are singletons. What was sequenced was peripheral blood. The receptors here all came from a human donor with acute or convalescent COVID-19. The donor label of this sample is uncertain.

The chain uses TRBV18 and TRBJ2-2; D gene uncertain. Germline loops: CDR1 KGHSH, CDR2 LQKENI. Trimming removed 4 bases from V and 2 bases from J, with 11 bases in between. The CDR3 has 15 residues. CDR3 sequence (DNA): TGTGCCAGCTCACTTACGACTGTAAACACCGGGGAGCTGTTTTTT. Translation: CASSLTTVNTGELFF.

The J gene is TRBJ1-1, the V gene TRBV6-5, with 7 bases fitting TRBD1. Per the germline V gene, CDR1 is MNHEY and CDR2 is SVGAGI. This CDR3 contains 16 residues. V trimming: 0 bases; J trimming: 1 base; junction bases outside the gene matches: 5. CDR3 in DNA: TGTGCCAGCAGTTACTCGAGGAGGGGGCCGAACACTGAAGCTTTCTTT. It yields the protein CASSYSRRGPNTEAFF.

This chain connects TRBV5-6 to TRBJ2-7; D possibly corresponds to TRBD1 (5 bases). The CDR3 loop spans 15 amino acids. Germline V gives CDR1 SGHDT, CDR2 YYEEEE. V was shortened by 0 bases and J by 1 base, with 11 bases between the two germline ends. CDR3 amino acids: CASSLGMTASYEQYF. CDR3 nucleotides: TGTGCCAGCAGCTTGGGTATGACAGCTTCCTACGAGCAGTACTTC.

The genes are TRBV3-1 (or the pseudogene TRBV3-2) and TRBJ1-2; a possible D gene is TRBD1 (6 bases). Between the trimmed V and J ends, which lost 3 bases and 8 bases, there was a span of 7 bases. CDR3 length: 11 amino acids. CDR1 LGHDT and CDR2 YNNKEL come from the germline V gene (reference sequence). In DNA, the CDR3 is TGTGCCAGCAGCCACGGACAGGGCTACACCTTC. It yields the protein CASSHGQGYTF.

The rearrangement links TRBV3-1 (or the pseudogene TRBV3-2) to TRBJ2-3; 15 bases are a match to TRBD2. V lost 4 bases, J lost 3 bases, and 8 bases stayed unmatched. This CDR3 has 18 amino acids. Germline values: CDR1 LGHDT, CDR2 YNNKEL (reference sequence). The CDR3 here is CASSRGLAGGSVTDTQYF. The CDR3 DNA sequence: TGTGCCAGCAGCCGCGGACTAGCGGGGGGGTCGGTTACAGATACGCAGTATTTT.

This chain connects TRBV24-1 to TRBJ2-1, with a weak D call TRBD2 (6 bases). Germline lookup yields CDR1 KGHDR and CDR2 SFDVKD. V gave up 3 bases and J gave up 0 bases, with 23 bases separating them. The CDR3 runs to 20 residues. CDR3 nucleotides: TGTGCCACCAGTGATCTGCGAGAGGGATGGGTAGCGGTCTCCTACAATGAGCAGTTCTTC. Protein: CATSDLREGWVAVSYNEQFF.

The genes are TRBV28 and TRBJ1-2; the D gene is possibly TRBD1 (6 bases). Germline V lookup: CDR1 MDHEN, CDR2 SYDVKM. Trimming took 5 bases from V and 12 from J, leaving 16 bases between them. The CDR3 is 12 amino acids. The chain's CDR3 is CASSPGHGFHTF. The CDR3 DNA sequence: TGTGCCAGCAGTCCGGGACATGGGTTCCACACCTTC.

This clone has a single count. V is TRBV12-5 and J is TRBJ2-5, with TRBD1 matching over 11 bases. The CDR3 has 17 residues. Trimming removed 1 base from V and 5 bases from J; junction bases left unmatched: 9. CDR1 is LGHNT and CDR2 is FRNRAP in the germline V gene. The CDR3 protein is CASGLGLGQGGTETQYF. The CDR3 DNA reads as TGTGCTAGTGGTTTGGGCCTGGGACAGGGGGGGACTGAGACCCAGTACTTC.

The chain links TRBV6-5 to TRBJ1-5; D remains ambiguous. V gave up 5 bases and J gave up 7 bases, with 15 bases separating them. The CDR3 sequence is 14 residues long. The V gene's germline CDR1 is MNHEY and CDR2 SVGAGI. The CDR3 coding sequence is TGTGCCAGCAGTCGCGAGATCGAGAGGCAGCCCCAGCATTTT. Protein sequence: CASSREIERQPQHF.

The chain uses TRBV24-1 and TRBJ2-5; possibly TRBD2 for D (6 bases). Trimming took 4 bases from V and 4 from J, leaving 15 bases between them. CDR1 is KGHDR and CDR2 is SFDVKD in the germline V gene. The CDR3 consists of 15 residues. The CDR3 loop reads CATSEGEAVVETQYF. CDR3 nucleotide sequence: TGTGCCACCAGTGAGGGGGAGGCGGTTGTAGAGACCCAGTACTTC.

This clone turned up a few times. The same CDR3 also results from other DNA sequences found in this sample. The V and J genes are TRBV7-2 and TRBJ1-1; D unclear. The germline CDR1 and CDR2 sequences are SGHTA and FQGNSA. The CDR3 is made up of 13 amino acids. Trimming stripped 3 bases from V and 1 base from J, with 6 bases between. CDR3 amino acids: CASSLERNTEAFF. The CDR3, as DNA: TGTGCCAGCAGCTTGGAGAGGAACACTGAAGCTTTCTTT. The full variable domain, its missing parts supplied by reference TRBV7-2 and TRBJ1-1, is GAGVSQSPSNKVTEKGKDVELRCDPISGHTALYWYRQSLGQGLEFLIYFQGNSAPDKSGLPSDRFSAERTGGSVSTLTIQRTQQEDSAVYLCASSLERNTEAFFGQGTRLTVV.

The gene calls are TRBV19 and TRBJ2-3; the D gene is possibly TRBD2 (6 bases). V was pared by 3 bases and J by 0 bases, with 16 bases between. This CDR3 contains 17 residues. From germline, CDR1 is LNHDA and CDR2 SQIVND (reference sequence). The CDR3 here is CASSIGQTGLSTDTQYF. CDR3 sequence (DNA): TGTGCCAGTAGTATCGGTCAGACCGGACTAAGCACAGATACGCAGTATTTT.

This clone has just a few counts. CDR3 sequence reads: CASSLTGGFLQPQHF. CDR3 in DNA: TGTGCCAGCAGCTTGACAGGGGGATTCCTTCAGCCCCAGCATTTT. The chain carries TRBV11-2 and TRBJ1-5, with 9 bases matching TRBD1. The germline CDR1 and CDR2 sequences are SGHAT and FQNNGV. CDR3 length: 15 residues. V lost 3 bases and J lost 6; bases outside the gene matches: 6.

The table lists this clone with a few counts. CDR3 sequence (DNA): TGCAGCGTGGAATACATGCTTACTAACTATGGCTACACCTTC. As protein: CSVEYMLTNYGYTF. This sequence joins TRBV29-1 and TRBJ1-2; the D is unclear. This CDR3 has 14 amino acids. Between the trimmed V and J ends, which lost 6 bases and 0 bases, there was a span of 14 bases. The germline V gene has CDR1 SQVTM and CDR2 ANQGSEA.

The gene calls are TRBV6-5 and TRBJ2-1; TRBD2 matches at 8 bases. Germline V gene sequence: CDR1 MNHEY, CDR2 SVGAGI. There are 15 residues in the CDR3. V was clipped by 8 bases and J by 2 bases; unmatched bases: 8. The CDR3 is CASSKSLAAYNEQFF. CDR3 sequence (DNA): TGTGCCAGCTCCAAGTCACTAGCGGCCTACAATGAGCAGTTCTTC.

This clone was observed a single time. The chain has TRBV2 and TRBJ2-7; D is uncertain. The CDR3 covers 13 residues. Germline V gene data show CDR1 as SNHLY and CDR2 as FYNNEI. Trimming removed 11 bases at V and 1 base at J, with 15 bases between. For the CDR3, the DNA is TGTGCCTCCCATCCCTCAGGTTCCTACGAGCAGTACTTC. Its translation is CASHPSGSYEQYF. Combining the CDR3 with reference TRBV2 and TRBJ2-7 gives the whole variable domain EPEVTQTPSHQVTQMGQEVILRCVPISNHLYFYWYRQILGQKVEFLVSFYNNEISEKSEIFDDQFSVERPDGSNFTLKIRSTKLEDSAMYFCASHPSGSYEQYFGPGTRLTVT.

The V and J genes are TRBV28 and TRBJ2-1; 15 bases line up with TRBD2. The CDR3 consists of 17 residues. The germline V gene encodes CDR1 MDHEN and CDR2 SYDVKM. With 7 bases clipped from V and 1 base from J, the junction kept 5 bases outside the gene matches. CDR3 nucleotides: TGTGCCAGCAAGGGACTAGCGGGAGGCTGGTCCTACAATGAGCAGTTCTTC. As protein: CASKGLAGGWSYNEQFF.

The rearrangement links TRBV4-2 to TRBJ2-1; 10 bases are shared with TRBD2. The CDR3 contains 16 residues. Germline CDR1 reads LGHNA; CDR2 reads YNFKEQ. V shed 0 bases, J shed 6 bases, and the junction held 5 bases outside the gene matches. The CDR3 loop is CASSQDRSGGVNEQFF. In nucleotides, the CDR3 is TGTGCCAGCAGCCAAGATCGAAGCGGGGGGGTCAATGAGCAGTTCTTC.

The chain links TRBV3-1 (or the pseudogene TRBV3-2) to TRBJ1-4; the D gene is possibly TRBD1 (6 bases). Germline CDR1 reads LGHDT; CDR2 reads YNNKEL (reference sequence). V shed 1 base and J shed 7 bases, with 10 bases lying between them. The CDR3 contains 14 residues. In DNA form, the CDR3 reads TGTGCCAGCAGCCAAGGGGGGACAAGTGAAAAACTGTTTTTT. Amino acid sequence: CASSQGGTSEKLFF.

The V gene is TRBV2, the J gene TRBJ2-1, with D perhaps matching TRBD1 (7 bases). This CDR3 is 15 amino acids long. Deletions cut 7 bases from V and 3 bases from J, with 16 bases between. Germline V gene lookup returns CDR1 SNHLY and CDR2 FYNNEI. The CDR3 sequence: CASTEGQGGYNEQFF. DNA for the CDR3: TGTGCCAGCACCGAGGGGCAGGGGGGCTACAATGAGCAGTTCTTC.